This T cell receptor beta chain was captured in a study of blood T cell repertoires in COVID-19. Overall study context: Researchers got acute and convalescent COVID-19 samples from the United States, Italy and Spain. In each case, the material was cDNA or gDNA derived from T cells, B-cell-depleted T cells, or PBMCs.

Per the germline V gene, CDR1 is SNHLY and CDR2 is FYNNEI. The CDR3 covers 14 residues. The ends lost 6 bases at V and 6 bases at J; junction bases unmatched: 10. Assay used: immunoSEQ multiplex PCR; TCRdb lists only in-frame clones, some missing. The data hold fewer than 500,000 clones, with 70% to 85% observed a single time. Specimen: peripheral blood. The rearrangement links TRBV2 to TRBJ1-1; 7 bases match TRBD1. This clonotype originated in a human donor with acute or convalescent COVID-19. The donor label of this sample is uncertain. Here the CDR3 reads CASRGTVPTAEAFF. As DNA, the CDR3 is TGTGCCAGCAGAGGGACAGTCCCCACGGCTGAAGCTTTCTTT.